The TCR beta chain described here comes from a study of T-cell reconstitution after alpha-beta-depleted transplantation in children. This clonotype was seen a few times. Its antigen is as yet unknown. CDR1 is MDHEN and CDR2 is SYDVKM in the germline V gene. V dropped 4 bases and J dropped 8; count of bases not matched to a gene: 11. The CDR3 runs to 16 residues. Library preparation (for TCRbeta) was performed with unique molecular identifiers. TCRdb re-called the PCR reads with MiXCR, one entry per CDR3 protein. The sample consists of about 600,000 distinct CDR3 sequences, approximately 13% of them appearing once. Study-wide points: From newly produced T cells came most of the T-cell counts and diversity one year after transplant. Reportedly, alpha-beta T cells present about two months post-transplant originated from several hundred expanded clones of graft origin. High day-60 TCRbeta diversity in some patients came from surviving recipient T cells and thymic progenitors.

This receptor was obtained from a male patient between 10 and 17 years old who had a stem cell transplant for acute myeloid leukemia, so the T cells may come from the graft donor. Source: PBMCs, mostly from graft donor cells, taken 360 days after TCRalphabeta/CD19-depleted stem cell transplant. J is TRBJ2-1 and V is TRBV28; 10 bases are shared with TRBD2. The CDR3 is CASSSPLKGLADEQFF. The CDR3 nucleotides read TGTGCCAGCAGTTCTCCCTTAAAAGGACTAGCGGATGAGCAGTTCTTC.